Listed below are T cell receptor beta chains from one sample, sequenced in a study of cytomegalovirus exposure and HLA in healthy donors. TCRdb's table, derived via immunoSEQ multiplex PCR, lists solely in-frame clones and lacks some. Its listing shows roughly 120,000 clones. Specimen: PBMCs. These receptors all stem from a man younger than 35 in good health and CMV-seronegative. The CDR3 runs from the conserved cysteine through the conserved F or W. D genes are given only for firm matches.

J gene: TRBJ1-1; V gene: TRBV9; D gene: .; CDR3 DNA: TGTGCCAGCAGCAAAACAGAATCCCGTGGCACTGAAGCTTTCTTT; CDR3 protein: CASSKTESRGTEAFF
J gene: TRBJ2-7; V gene: TRBV18; D gene: TRBD2; CDR3 DNA: TGTGCCAGCTCACCATGGGGGGGGATCGACGAGCAGTACTTC; CDR3 protein: CASSPWGGIDEQYF
J gene: TRBJ2-7; V gene: TRBV4-1; D gene: .; CDR3 DNA: TGCGCCAGCAGCCAAGAAAGGACAGCAGACGAGCAGTACTTC; CDR3 protein: CASSQERTADEQYF
J gene: TRBJ2-3; V gene: TRBV6-4; D gene: .; CDR3 DNA: TGTGCCAGCAGTGAGGTGGCGGGGACCTCAGATACGCAGTATTTT; CDR3 protein: CASSEVAGTSDTQYF
J gene: TRBJ2-7; V gene: TRBV11-2; D gene: .; CDR3 DNA: TGTGCCAGCAGCACCCTCACAGGGCGGACGGCCGCTTACGAGCAGTACTTC; CDR3 protein: CASSTLTGRTAAYEQYF
J gene: TRBJ2-7; V gene: TRBV5-1; D gene: .; CDR3 DNA: TGCGCCAGCAGCCGACCTATCGGACAGGCGGGAGAGCAGTACTTC; CDR3 protein: CASSRPIGQAGEQYF
J gene: TRBJ1-1; V gene: TRBV7-9; D gene: .; CDR3 DNA: TGTGCCAGCAGCCCCACCTCGGGGAACGAAGCTTTCTTT; CDR3 protein: CASSPTSGNEAFF
J gene: TRBJ1-2; V gene: TRBV6-5; D gene: TRBD1; CDR3 DNA: TGTGCCAGCAGTTCGACAGGGGGGGACTATGGCTACACCTTC; CDR3 protein: CASSSTGGDYGYTF
J gene: TRBJ1-1; V gene: TRBV30; D gene: .; CDR3 DNA: TGTGCCTGGAGTCGGACTGAAGCTTTCTTT; CDR3 protein: CAWSRTEAFF
J gene: TRBJ2-7; V gene: TRBV6-5; D gene: TRBD2; CDR3 DNA: TGTGCCAGCAGCCCCGGACTAGCGGGAGGCGAGCAGTACTTC; CDR3 protein: CASSPGLAGGEQYF
J gene: TRBJ2-7; V gene: TRBV2; D gene: .; CDR3 DNA: TGTGCCAGCTGGGGGGGGCGGACTAGTCACGAGCAGTACTTC; CDR3 protein: CASWGGRTSHEQYF
J gene: TRBJ1-1; V gene: TRBV28; D gene: .; CDR3 DNA: TGTGCCAGCAGTCCCGGAACAGGCACTGAAGCTTTCTTT; CDR3 protein: CASSPGTGTEAFF
J gene: TRBJ1-1; V gene: TRBV6-5; D gene: .; CDR3 DNA: TGTGCCAGCAGGAGGGTTTTACGAGACACTGAAGCTTTCTTT; CDR3 protein: CASRRVLRDTEAFF
J gene: TRBJ1-6; V gene: TRBV2; D gene: TRBD1; CDR3 DNA: TGTGCCAGCAAGGGAGGACAGGTGAATTCACCCCTCCACTTT; CDR3 protein: CASKGGQVNSPLHF
J gene: TRBJ1-2; V gene: TRBV29-1; D gene: .; CDR3 DNA: TGCAGCGTTGGGAGGACAGCTATAGGCTACACCTTC; CDR3 protein: CSVGRTAIGYTF
J gene: TRBJ2-1; V gene: TRBV6-5; D gene: TRBD1; CDR3 DNA: TGTGCCAGCAGTTACTGGGGACAGGGTGTGGTGGATGAGCAGTTCTTC; CDR3 protein: CASSYWGQGVVDEQFF
J gene: TRBJ2-7; V gene: TRBV7-4; D gene: TRBD1; CDR3 DNA: TGTGCCAGCAGCTCAACGGGACAGGGGGTTTTCTACGAGCAGTACTTC; CDR3 protein: CASSSTGQGVFYEQYF
J gene: TRBJ2-7; V gene: TRBV27; D gene: .; CDR3 DNA: TGTGCCAGCAGTTTATTCGGCAGGGCCTCCTACGAGCAGTACTTC; CDR3 protein: CASSLFGRASYEQYF
J gene: TRBJ2-2; V gene: TRBV7-7; D gene: TRBD1; CDR3 DNA: TGTGCTAGCAGCATCCAAGGACAGGGGACCACCGGGGAGCTGTTTTTT; CDR3 protein: CASSIQGQGTTGELFF